The rows below give T cell receptor beta chains drawn from one sample of a study of shared clonotypes between healthy human individuals. Repertoires were generated with immunoSEQ multiplex PCR, while TCRdb's copy carries only in-frame clones and drops some. The profile covers over a million clones, with roughly 96% appearing a single time and approximately 1% taken by the ten largest. Sequenced input: naive CD4+ T cells sorted from blood. These receptor sequences come from a man aged 30-40 years in good health. Both conserved end residues are part of each CDR3. Fields, in order: clone size, V gene, D gene, J gene, CDR3 protein, CDR3 DNA. The D gene is left open where the match is weak. A row's size may be missing; if present it is once, few, many or a size class.

abundance: once; v_gene: TRBV6-1; d_gene: .; j_gene: TRBJ1-5; CDR3aa: CASSEFGIQNQPQHF; CDR3nt: TGTGCCAGCAGTGAATTTGGGATACAAAATCAGCCCCAGCATTTT
abundance: .; v_gene: TRBV5-6; d_gene: TRBD1; j_gene: TRBJ2-3; CDR3aa: CASTGTGSTDTQYF; CDR3nt: TGTGCCAGCACCGGGACAGGGAGCACAGATACGCAGTATTTT
abundance: once; v_gene: TRBV5-5; d_gene: .; j_gene: TRBJ2-5; CDR3aa: CASSLVVGSETQYF; CDR3nt: TGTGCCAGCAGCTTGGTGGTCGGGTCGGAGACCCAGTACTTC
abundance: .; v_gene: TRBV6-6; d_gene: .; j_gene: TRBJ1-5; CDR3aa: CASRARTANQPQHF; CDR3nt: TGTGCCAGCAGAGCCAGGACAGCTAATCAGCCCCAGCATTTT
abundance: .; v_gene: TRBV7-6; d_gene: .; j_gene: TRBJ1-5; CDR3aa: CASSLGAGQISQPQHF; CDR3nt: TGTGCCAGCAGCTTAGGGGCAGGACAAATCAGTCAGCCCCAGCATTTT
abundance: .; v_gene: TRBV28; d_gene: .; j_gene: TRBJ2-2; CDR3aa: CATSWGGGVTGELFF; CDR3nt: TGTGCCACCTCCTGGGGCGGAGGGGTCACCGGGGAGCTGTTTTTT
abundance: .; v_gene: TRBV9; d_gene: .; j_gene: TRBJ2-7; CDR3aa: CASSVGVVGAYEQYF; CDR3nt: TGTGCCAGCAGCGTAGGTGTGGTCGGGGCTTACGAGCAGTACTTC
abundance: .; v_gene: TRBV7-9; d_gene: .; j_gene: TRBJ2-1; CDR3aa: CASIKARANSYNEQFF; CDR3nt: TGTGCCAGCATCAAGGCCAGAGCTAACTCCTACAATGAGCAGTTCTTC
abundance: .; v_gene: TRBV11-2; d_gene: TRBD2; j_gene: TRBJ2-7; CDR3aa: CASSLLPRLAGGPYAGQYF; CDR3nt: TGTGCCAGCAGCCTCCTCCCCCGACTAGCGGGAGGGCCATACGCTGGGCAGTACTTC
abundance: .; v_gene: TRBV18; d_gene: TRBD1; j_gene: TRBJ1-5; CDR3aa: CASSPRQWTGGDQPQHF; CDR3nt: TGTGCCAGCTCACCAAGACAGTGGACAGGTGGTGATCAGCCCCAGCATTTT
abundance: .; v_gene: TRBV5-1; d_gene: .; j_gene: TRBJ2-5; CDR3aa: CASSFWGGRETQYF; CDR3nt: TGCGCCAGCAGCTTCTGGGGCGGGCGCGAGACCCAGTACTTC
abundance: .; v_gene: TRBV27; d_gene: .; j_gene: TRBJ2-2; CDR3aa: CASSLGTANTGELFF; CDR3nt: TGTGCCAGCAGTTTGGGGACGGCCAACACCGGGGAGCTGTTTTTT
abundance: .; v_gene: TRBV7-6; d_gene: TRBD1; j_gene: TRBJ1-4; CDR3aa: CASSLRQGSDEKLFF; CDR3nt: TGTGCCAGCAGCTTAAGACAGGGTTCTGATGAAAAACTGTTTTTT
abundance: .; v_gene: TRBV11-3; d_gene: .; j_gene: TRBJ2-3; CDR3aa: CASSHGGSDTQYF; CDR3nt: TGTGCCAGCAGCCATGGTGGTTCAGATACGCAGTATTTT
abundance: .; v_gene: TRBV15; d_gene: TRBD2; j_gene: TRBJ2-6; CDR3aa: CATSRELAGASGANVLTF; CDR3nt: TGTGCCACCAGCAGAGAACTAGCGGGAGCATCCGGGGCCAACGTCCTGACTTTC
abundance: .; v_gene: TRBV29-1; d_gene: TRBD1; j_gene: TRBJ2-1; CDR3aa: CSVSTGTGARNEQFF; CDR3nt: TGCAGCGTTTCCACCGGGACAGGGGCTCGGAATGAGCAGTTCTTC
abundance: .; v_gene: TRBV18; d_gene: .; j_gene: TRBJ1-2; CDR3aa: CASSPTPGETNYGYTF; CDR3nt: TGTGCCAGCTCACCGACCCCCGGAGAAACTAACTATGGCTACACCTTC
abundance: .; v_gene: TRBV4-3; d_gene: .; j_gene: TRBJ2-6; CDR3aa: CASSQARTEWGPGANVLTF; CDR3nt: TGCGCCAGCAGCCAAGCCAGGACGGAGTGGGGTCCTGGGGCCAACGTCCTGACTTTC
abundance: .; v_gene: TRBV9; d_gene: TRBD2; j_gene: TRBJ2-1; CDR3aa: CASSVAPAGYNEQFF; CDR3nt: TGTGCCAGCAGCGTAGCCCCAGCGGGATACAATGAGCAGTTCTTC
abundance: .; v_gene: TRBV19; d_gene: TRBD1; j_gene: TRBJ1-1; CDR3aa: CASRDRELEAFF; CDR3nt: TGTGCCAGTCGGGACAGGGAGTTGGAAGCTTTCTTT
abundance: .; v_gene: TRBV19; d_gene: .; j_gene: TRBJ2-1; CDR3aa: CASAIGGGSYNEQFF; CDR3nt: TGTGCCAGTGCCATAGGGGGGGGATCCTACAATGAGCAGTTCTTC
abundance: .; v_gene: TRBV5-8; d_gene: TRBD1; j_gene: TRBJ1-5; CDR3aa: CASSSGTGPDSNQPQHF; CDR3nt: TGTGCCAGCAGCTCCGGGACAGGGCCGGATAGCAATCAGCCCCAGCATTTT
abundance: .; v_gene: TRBV5-1; d_gene: .; j_gene: TRBJ2-2; CDR3aa: CASSADPAGELFF; CDR3nt: TGCGCCAGCAGCGCCGATCCCGCCGGGGAGCTGTTTTTT
abundance: .; v_gene: TRBV15; d_gene: .; j_gene: TRBJ2-1; CDR3aa: CATSRTGAQGRNEQFF; CDR3nt: TGTGCCACCAGCAGAACCGGGGCCCAGGGTCGCAATGAGCAGTTCTTC
abundance: once; v_gene: TRBV29-1; d_gene: TRBD2; j_gene: TRBJ2-1; CDR3aa: CSGSGLAGGAEQFF; CDR3nt: TGCAGCGGATCGGGGCTAGCGGGAGGGGCTGAGCAGTTCTTC
abundance: .; v_gene: TRBV25-1; d_gene: .; j_gene: TRBJ1-2; CDR3aa: CASSESGRRGYTF; CDR3nt: TGTGCCAGCAGTGAATCGGGGCGACGGGGCTACACCTTC
abundance: .; v_gene: TRBV19; d_gene: .; j_gene: TRBJ2-7; CDR3aa: CASSRTGSTYEQYF; CDR3nt: TGTGCCAGTAGTAGGACGGGATCTACCTACGAGCAGTACTTC
abundance: once; v_gene: TRBV28; d_gene: .; j_gene: TRBJ1-5; CDR3aa: CASSQENSNQPQHF; CDR3nt: TGTGCCAGCAGTCAAGAAAATAGCAATCAGCCCCAGCATTTT
abundance: .; v_gene: TRBV29-1; d_gene: .; j_gene: TRBJ2-7; CDR3aa: CSGVVSGLSYEQYF; CDR3nt: TGCAGCGGGGTTGTCTCGGGACTCTCCTACGAGCAGTACTTC
abundance: .; v_gene: TRBV2; d_gene: .; j_gene: TRBJ2-1; CDR3aa: CASSAPSQQFF; CDR3nt: TGTGCCAGCAGCGCTCCGTCACAGCAGTTCTTC
abundance: .; v_gene: TRBV18; d_gene: TRBD1; j_gene: TRBJ2-3; CDR3aa: CASSPLGQGKTDTQYF; CDR3nt: TGTGCCAGCTCACCATTGGGACAGGGGAAAACAGATACGCAGTATTTT
abundance: .; v_gene: TRBV28; d_gene: TRBD1; j_gene: TRBJ1-2; CDR3aa: CASRPRTGRYGYTF; CDR3nt: TGTGCCAGCAGACCAAGGACAGGGAGGTATGGCTACACCTTC
abundance: .; v_gene: TRBV15; d_gene: .; j_gene: TRBJ2-7; CDR3aa: CATSREGPIAYEQYF; CDR3nt: TGTGCCACCAGCAGAGAAGGGCCTATCGCCTACGAGCAGTACTTC
abundance: .; v_gene: TRBV27; d_gene: TRBD2; j_gene: TRBJ2-7; CDR3aa: CASSSGTSGSSYEQYF; CDR3nt: TGTGCCAGCAGTTCAGGGACTAGCGGGTCCTCCTACGAGCAGTACTTC
abundance: .; v_gene: TRBV28; d_gene: TRBD1; j_gene: TRBJ2-7; CDR3aa: CASSSVQGAREQYF; CDR3nt: TGTGCCAGCAGTTCCGTCCAGGGGGCTCGCGAGCAGTACTTC
abundance: once; v_gene: TRBV9; d_gene: .; j_gene: TRBJ2-1; CDR3aa: CASSVGERNEQFF; CDR3nt: TGTGCCAGCAGCGTAGGGGAGAGGAATGAGCAGTTCTTC
abundance: .; v_gene: TRBV28; d_gene: TRBD1; j_gene: TRBJ1-2; CDR3aa: CASWSKGTGEGYTF; CDR3nt: TGTGCCAGCTGGTCAAAAGGGACAGGGGAAGGCTACACCTTC
abundance: .; v_gene: TRBV4-3; d_gene: .; j_gene: TRBJ1-1; CDR3aa: CASSQFLRGVSRNTEAFF; CDR3nt: TGCGCCAGCAGCCAATTTTTAAGGGGGGTTTCGAGGAACACTGAAGCTTTCTTT
abundance: .; v_gene: TRBV7-2; d_gene: .; j_gene: TRBJ2-5; CDR3aa: CASSSTWSGPYQETQYF; CDR3nt: TGTGCCAGCAGTTCAACTTGGAGCGGACCGTACCAAGAGACCCAGTACTTC
abundance: .; v_gene: TRBV2; d_gene: .; j_gene: TRBJ2-2; CDR3aa: CASRGRNPGELFF; CDR3nt: TGTGCCAGCAGGGGTAGGAATCCCGGGGAGCTGTTTTTT
abundance: .; v_gene: TRBV7-8; d_gene: .; j_gene: TRBJ2-1; CDR3aa: CASSLAYRQLYNEQFF; CDR3nt: TGTGCCAGCAGCTTAGCTTACAGGCAACTCTACAATGAGCAGTTCTTC
abundance: .; v_gene: TRBV13; d_gene: .; j_gene: TRBJ2-1; CDR3aa: CASSTSTGYNEQFF; CDR3nt: TGTGCCAGCAGCACCTCGACAGGCTACAATGAGCAGTTCTTC
abundance: once; v_gene: TRBV5-1; d_gene: .; j_gene: TRBJ2-7; CDR3aa: CASSLGTLGPPSSYEQYF; CDR3nt: TGCGCCAGCAGCTTGGGCACTCTGGGACCGCCGAGCTCCTACGAGCAGTACTTC
abundance: .; v_gene: TRBV6-1; d_gene: .; j_gene: TRBJ2-7; CDR3aa: CASLTDSWYEQYF; CDR3nt: TGTGCCAGCCTCACCGATAGCTGGTACGAGCAGTACTTC
abundance: .; v_gene: TRBV19; d_gene: TRBD1; j_gene: TRBJ2-2; CDR3aa: CASSRSGQGHTGELFF; CDR3nt: TGTGCCAGTAGTCGGTCAGGACAGGGGCACACCGGGGAGCTGTTTTTT
abundance: .; v_gene: TRBV28; d_gene: .; j_gene: TRBJ2-5; CDR3aa: CASSLTSRNVPQYF; CDR3nt: TGTGCCAGCAGTTTAACATCCCGCAATGTGCCCCAGTACTTC
abundance: once; v_gene: TRBV30; d_gene: TRBD2; j_gene: TRBJ2-3; CDR3aa: CAWSPLAGADTQYF; CDR3nt: TGTGCCTGGAGCCCTCTAGCGGGAGCGGATACGCAGTATTTT
abundance: .; v_gene: TRBV18; d_gene: .; j_gene: TRBJ1-1; CDR3aa: CASSRVNTEAFF; CDR3nt: TGTGCCAGCTCACGGGTGAACACTGAAGCTTTCTTT
abundance: .; v_gene: TRBV6-6; d_gene: .; j_gene: TRBJ2-3; CDR3aa: CASSSGLPPGTQYF; CDR3nt: TGTGCCAGCAGTTCTGGATTACCGCCGGGAACGCAGTATTTT